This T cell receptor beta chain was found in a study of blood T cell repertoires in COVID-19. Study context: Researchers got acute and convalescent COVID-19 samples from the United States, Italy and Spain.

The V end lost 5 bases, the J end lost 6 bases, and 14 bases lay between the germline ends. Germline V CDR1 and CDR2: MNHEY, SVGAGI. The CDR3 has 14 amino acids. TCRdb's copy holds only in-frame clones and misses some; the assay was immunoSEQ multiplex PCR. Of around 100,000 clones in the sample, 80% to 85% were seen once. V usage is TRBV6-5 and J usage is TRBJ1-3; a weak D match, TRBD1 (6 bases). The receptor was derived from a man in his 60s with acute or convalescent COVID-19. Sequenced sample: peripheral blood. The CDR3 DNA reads TGTGCCAGCAGTACAGGGTTGGGTGTAAACACCATATATTTT. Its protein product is CASSTGLGVNTIYF.